A single sample gave rise to the 13 T cell receptor beta chains below, sequenced in a study of blood T cell repertoires in COVID-19. The method was immunoSEQ multiplex PCR; TCRdb's version includes in-frame clones alone and lacks a portion of them. The data show about 190,000 clones, over 80% seen once. The specimen was peripheral blood. Receptor source: a woman between 35 and 50 years old with acute or convalescent COVID-19.

This clone was recorded a few times. The V call is TRBV28, the J call TRBJ2-3, with D possibly being TRBD1 (5 bases). Germline CDR1 MDHEN, CDR2 SYDVKM. Trimming cost V 4 bases and J 1 base, with 12 bases left between them. This CDR3 contains 15 residues. The CDR3 loop reads CASSSPGRGTDTQYF. The CDR3 DNA is TGTGCCAGCAGTTCCCCGGGCAGGGGCACAGATACGCAGTATTTT.

This chain links TRBV7-9 with TRBJ2-7; D is possibly TRBD1 (6 bases). Trimming removed 0 bases at V and 4 bases at J, with 19 bases between. The CDR3 covers 17 residues. CDR1 SEHNR and CDR2 FQNEAQ come from the germline V gene (reference sequence). CDR3: CASSLAVHRDTLYEQYF. DNA of the CDR3: TGTGCCAGCAGCTTAGCCGTCCACCGGGACACCTTATACGAGCAGTACTTC.

This rearrangement joins TRBV30 to TRBJ2-3; D unclear. The CDR3 runs to 12 residues. The V end lost 7 bases, the J end lost 6 bases, and 14 bases lay between the germline ends. Germline lookup yields CDR1 GTSNPN and CDR2 SVGIG (reference sequence). This chain's CDR3 is CASNKLGDTQYF. The DNA for the CDR3 is TGTGCCTCGAATAAACTTGGTGATACGCAGTATTTT.

The chain joins TRBV6-6 to TRBJ1-2; no definite D call. Germline V gene sequence: CDR1 MNHNY, CDR2 SVGAGI (reference sequence). Trimming removed 8 bases at V and 4 bases at J, with 8 bases between. This CDR3 is 11 amino acids long. CDR3 in amino acids: CASGEIYGYTF. The CDR3 bases are TGTGCCAGCGGAGAGATCTATGGCTACACCTTC.

The V call is TRBV11-2, the J call TRBJ2-4, with 8 bases lining up with TRBD2. CDR1 is SGHAT and CDR2 is FQNNGV in the germline V gene. The V and J ends lost 5 bases and 0 bases, in that order; junction bases with no gene match: 3. CDR3 size: 15 residues. In DNA, the CDR3 is TGTGCCAGCAGCCACGGGGGGGTAGCCAAAAACATTCAGTACTTC. It codes for CASSHGGVAKNIQYF.

This chain connects TRBV3-1 (or the pseudogene TRBV3-2) to TRBJ1-2; 7 bases map to TRBD1. CDR1 is LGHDT, CDR2 YNNKEL, per germline (reference sequence). This CDR3 has 16 residues. The ends lost 4 bases at V and 7 bases at J; junction bases unmatched: 15. The CDR3 DNA is TGTGCCAGCAGCCCTCCAACCGGGACAGCCTTTGGTGGCTACACCTTC. Encoded protein: CASSPPTGTAFGGYTF.

This clone was observed once. The rearrangement uses TRBV27 and TRBJ2-2, with 9 bases aligning to TRBD2. V lost 2 bases and J lost 9; bases outside the gene matches: 10. Germline lookup yields CDR1 MNHEY and CDR2 SMNVEV (reference sequence). This CDR3 has 16 amino acids. CDR3 DNA: TGTGCCAGCAGTTTAACGACTGCGGGGGGGCCGCGGGAGCTGTTTTTT. Protein: CASSLTTAGGPRELFF.

This chain links TRBV5-5 with TRBJ1-6; D is uncertain. Germline CDR1 reads SGHKS; CDR2 reads YYEKEE (reference sequence). V was trimmed by 0 bases and J by 8 bases, leaving 12 bases between them. The CDR3 sequence is 15 residues long. The CDR3: CASSLEVQSYSPLHF. CDR3 sequence (DNA): TGTGCCAGCAGCTTGGAGGTACAGTCTTATTCACCCCTCCACTTT.

V usage is TRBV28 and J usage is TRBJ2-7, with 11 bases aligning to TRBD2. Germline V gene data show CDR1 as MDHEN and CDR2 as SYDVKM. The CDR3 is 15 residues long. The trim removed 3 bases at V and 4 bases at J, leaving 5 bases unmatched. The CDR3 nucleotides read TGTGCCAGCAGTTTGGTAGCGGGAGGGCCTTACGAGCAGTACTTC. Translated, it gives CASSLVAGGPYEQYF.

The gene calls are TRBV5-6 and TRBJ2-2; no firm D call. Germline lookup yields CDR1 SGHDT and CDR2 YYEEEE. The CDR3 runs 15 residues. With 0 bases removed from V and 5 bases from J, the gap between germline ends came to 11 bases. CDR3 sequence reads: CASSLGAIWTGELFF. The CDR3 DNA reads TGTGCCAGCAGCTTGGGGGCTATTTGGACCGGGGAGCTGTTTTTT.

J is TRBJ1-4 and V is TRBV28, with a tentative D call TRBD1 (5 bases). Germline loops: CDR1 MDHEN, CDR2 SYDVKM. The ends were cut back, 6 bases at V and 0 bases at J, with 8 bases in the middle. This CDR3 is built from 14 residues. The CDR3 region is CASRPRATNEKLFF. The CDR3 DNA reads as TGTGCCAGCAGACCCAGGGCAACTAATGAAAAACTGTTTTTT.

The chain employs TRBV7-9 and TRBJ1-2, with TRBD1 matching over 7 bases. The J segment lost 6 bases and the V segment lost 4 bases, leaving 14 bases of the junction unmatched. The CDR3 has 16 residues. The V gene's germline CDR1 is SEHNR and CDR2 FQNEAQ (reference sequence). The CDR3 spells CASSSRQGSLPDGYTF. DNA for the CDR3: TGTGCCAGCAGCTCACGACAGGGATCCCTACCCGATGGCTACACCTTC.

The genes are TRBV28 and TRBJ2-3, with TRBD2 matching over 7 bases. This CDR3 is built from 15 residues. Unmatched junction bases numbered 9, after V lost 6 bases and J lost 3 bases. The germline V gene has CDR1 MDHEN and CDR2 SYDVKM. The CDR3 nucleotides are TGTGCCAGCAGAAGACTAGCTGTAAAGACAGATACGCAGTATTTT. Its protein product is CASRRLAVKTDTQYF.